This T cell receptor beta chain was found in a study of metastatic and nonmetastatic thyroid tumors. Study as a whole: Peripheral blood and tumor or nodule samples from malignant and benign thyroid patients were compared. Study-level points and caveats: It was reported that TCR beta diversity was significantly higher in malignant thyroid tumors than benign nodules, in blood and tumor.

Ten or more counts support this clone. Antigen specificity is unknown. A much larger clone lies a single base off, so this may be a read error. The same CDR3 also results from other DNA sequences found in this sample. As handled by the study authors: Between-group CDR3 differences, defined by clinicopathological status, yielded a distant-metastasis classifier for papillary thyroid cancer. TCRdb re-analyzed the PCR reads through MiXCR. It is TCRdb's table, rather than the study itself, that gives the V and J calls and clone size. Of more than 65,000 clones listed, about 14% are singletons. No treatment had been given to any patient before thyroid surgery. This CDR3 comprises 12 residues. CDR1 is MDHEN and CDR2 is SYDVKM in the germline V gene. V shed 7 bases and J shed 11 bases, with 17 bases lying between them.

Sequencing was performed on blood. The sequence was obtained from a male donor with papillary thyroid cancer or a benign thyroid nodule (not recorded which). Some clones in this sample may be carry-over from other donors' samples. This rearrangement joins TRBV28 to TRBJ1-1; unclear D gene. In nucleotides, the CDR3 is TGTGCCAGCACCCTTACCCACGGAAAGGCTTTCTTT. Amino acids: CASTLTHGKAFF.